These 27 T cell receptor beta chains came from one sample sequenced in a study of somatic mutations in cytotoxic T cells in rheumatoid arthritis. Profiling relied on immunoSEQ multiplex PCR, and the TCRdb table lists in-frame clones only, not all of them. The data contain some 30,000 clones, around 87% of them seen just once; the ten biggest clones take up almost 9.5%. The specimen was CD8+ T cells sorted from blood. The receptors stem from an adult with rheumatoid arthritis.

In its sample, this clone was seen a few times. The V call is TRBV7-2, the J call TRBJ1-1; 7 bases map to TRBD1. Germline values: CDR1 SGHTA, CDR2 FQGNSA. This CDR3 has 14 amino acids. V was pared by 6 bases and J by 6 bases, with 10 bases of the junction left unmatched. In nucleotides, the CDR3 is TGTGCCAGCAGTCCTGACAGGGAGGTCTCTGAAGCTTTCTTT. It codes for CASSPDREVSEAFF.

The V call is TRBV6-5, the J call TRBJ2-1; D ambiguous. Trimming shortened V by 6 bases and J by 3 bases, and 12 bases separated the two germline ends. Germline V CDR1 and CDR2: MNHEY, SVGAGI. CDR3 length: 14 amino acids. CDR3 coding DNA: TGTGCCAGCAGCCCCTTAGATATCTACAATGAGCAGTTCTTC. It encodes CASSPLDIYNEQFF.

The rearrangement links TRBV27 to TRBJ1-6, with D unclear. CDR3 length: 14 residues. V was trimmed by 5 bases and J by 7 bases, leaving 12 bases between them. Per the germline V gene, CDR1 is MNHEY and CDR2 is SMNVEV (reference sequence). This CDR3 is CASSRQGVNSPLHF. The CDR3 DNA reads TGTGCCAGCAGTCGACAAGGCGTAAATTCACCCCTCCACTTT.

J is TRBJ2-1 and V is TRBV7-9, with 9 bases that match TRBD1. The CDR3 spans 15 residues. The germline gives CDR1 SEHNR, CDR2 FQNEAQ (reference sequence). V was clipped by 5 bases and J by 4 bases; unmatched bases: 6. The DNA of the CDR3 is TGTGCCAGCAGCGTCCGGGACAGGGTTTACAATGAGCAGTTCTTC. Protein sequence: CASSVRDRVYNEQFF.

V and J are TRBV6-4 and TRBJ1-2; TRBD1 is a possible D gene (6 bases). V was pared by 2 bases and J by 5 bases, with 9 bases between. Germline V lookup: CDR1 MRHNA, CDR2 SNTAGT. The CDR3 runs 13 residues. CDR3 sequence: CASSDEGGYGYTF. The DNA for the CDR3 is TGTGCCAGCAGTGACGAGGGGGGGTATGGCTACACCTTC.

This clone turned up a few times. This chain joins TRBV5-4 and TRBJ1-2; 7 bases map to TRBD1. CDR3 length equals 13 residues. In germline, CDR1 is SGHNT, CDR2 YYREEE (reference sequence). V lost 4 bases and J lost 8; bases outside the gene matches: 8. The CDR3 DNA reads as TGTGCCAGCAGCGACGGGACAGACGGAGGCTACACCTTC. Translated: CASSDGTDGGYTF.

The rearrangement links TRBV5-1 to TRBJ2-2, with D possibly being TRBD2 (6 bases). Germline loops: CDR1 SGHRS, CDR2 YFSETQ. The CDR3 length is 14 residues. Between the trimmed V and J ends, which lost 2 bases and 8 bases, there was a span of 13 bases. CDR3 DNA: TGCGCCAGCAGCTTCCGGGAAGGAGGGGGGGAGCTGTTTTTT. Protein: CASSFREGGGELFF.

CDR3 sequence: CASSRGADSNQPQHF. In DNA, the CDR3 is TGTGCCAGCTCCCGTGGGGCAGATAGCAATCAGCCCCAGCATTTT. The V and J genes are TRBV27 and TRBJ1-5; the D gene is possibly TRBD1 (5 bases). The V gene lost 8 bases and the J gene lost 0 bases, with 14 bases spanning the gap. Per the germline V gene, CDR1 is MNHEY and CDR2 is SMNVEV (reference sequence). CDR3 length: 15 residues.

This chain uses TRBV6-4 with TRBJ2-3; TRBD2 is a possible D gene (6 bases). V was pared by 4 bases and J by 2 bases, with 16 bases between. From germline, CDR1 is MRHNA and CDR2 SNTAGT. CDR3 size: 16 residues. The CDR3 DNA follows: TGTGCCAGCAGTGCTGAGTCGGGAGTCTTCACAGATACGCAGTATTTT. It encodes CASSAESGVFTDTQYF.

The CDR3 bases are TGTGCCAGCAGTGAAGACGGGACAGGATATCAGCCCCAGCATTTT. Translated, it gives CASSEDGTGYQPQHF. The V gene is TRBV6-1, the J gene TRBJ1-5, with 8 bases matching TRBD1. The CDR3 is made up of 15 amino acids. Germline loops: CDR1 MNHNS, CDR2 SASEGT. The ends lost 1 base at V and 5 bases at J; junction bases unmatched: 4.

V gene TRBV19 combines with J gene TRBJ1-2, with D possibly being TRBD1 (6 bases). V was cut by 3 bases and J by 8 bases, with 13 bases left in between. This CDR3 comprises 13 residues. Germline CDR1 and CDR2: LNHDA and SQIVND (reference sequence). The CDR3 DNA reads TGTGCCAGTAGTATGGGCGGGGGCAGAGGCTACACCTTC. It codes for CASSMGGGRGYTF.

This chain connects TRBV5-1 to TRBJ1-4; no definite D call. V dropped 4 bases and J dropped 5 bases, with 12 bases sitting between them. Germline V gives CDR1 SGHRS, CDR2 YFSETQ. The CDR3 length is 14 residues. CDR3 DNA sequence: TGCGCCAGCAGCCAGCAGGATCTCAATGAAAAACTGTTTTTT. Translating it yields CASSQQDLNEKLFF.

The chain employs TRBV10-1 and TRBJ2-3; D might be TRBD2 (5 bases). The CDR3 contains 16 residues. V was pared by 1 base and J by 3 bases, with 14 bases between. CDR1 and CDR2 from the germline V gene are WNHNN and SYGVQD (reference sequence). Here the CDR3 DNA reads TGCGCCAGCAGTGAGTGGAAGGGAGTAAGTACAGATACGCAGTATTTT. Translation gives CASSEWKGVSTDTQYF.

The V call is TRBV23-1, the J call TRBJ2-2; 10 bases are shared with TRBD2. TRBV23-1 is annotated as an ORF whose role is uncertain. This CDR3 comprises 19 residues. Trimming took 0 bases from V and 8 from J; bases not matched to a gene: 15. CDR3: CASSQSKPEGSSGSGELFF. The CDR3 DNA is TGCGCCAGCAGTCAATCAAAGCCGGAGGGGTCTAGCGGGAGTGGGGAGCTGTTTTTT.

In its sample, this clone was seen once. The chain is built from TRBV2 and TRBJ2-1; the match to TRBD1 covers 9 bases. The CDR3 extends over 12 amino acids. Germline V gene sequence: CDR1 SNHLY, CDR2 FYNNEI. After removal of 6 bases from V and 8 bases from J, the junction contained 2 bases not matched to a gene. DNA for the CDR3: TGTGCCAGCAGGACAGGGGGGCATGAGCAGTTCTTC. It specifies CASRTGGHEQFF.

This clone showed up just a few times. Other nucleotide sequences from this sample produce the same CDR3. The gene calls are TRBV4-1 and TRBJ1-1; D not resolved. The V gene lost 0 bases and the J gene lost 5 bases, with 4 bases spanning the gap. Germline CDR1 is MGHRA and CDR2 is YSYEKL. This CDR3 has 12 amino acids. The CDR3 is CASSQDTTEAFF. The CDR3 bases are TGCGCCAGCAGCCAAGATACGACTGAAGCTTTCTTT.

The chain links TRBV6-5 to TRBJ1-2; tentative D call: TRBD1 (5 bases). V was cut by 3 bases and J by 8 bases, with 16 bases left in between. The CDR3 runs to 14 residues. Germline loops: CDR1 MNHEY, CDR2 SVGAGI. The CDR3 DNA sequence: TGTGCCAGCAGTTATGGGGGTTTGGTGAGCGGCTACACCTTC. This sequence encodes CASSYGGLVSGYTF.

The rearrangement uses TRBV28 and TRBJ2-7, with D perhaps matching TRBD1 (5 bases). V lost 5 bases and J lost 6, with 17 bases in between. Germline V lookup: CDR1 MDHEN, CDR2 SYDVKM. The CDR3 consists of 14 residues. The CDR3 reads CASSPDSSRGEQYF. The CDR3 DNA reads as TGTGCCAGCAGTCCAGACAGTTCCAGAGGCGAGCAGTACTTC.

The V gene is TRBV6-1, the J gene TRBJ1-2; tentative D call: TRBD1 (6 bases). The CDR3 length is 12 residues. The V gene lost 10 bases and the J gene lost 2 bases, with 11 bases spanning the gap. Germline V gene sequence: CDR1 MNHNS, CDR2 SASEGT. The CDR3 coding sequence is TGTGCCACTCGGGACACCAACTATGGCTACACCTTC. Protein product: CATRDTNYGYTF.

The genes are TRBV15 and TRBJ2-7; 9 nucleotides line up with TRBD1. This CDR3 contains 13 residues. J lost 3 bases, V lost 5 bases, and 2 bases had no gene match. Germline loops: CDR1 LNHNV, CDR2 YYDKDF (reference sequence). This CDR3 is CATSLDRGYEQYF. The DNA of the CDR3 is TGTGCCACCAGCCTGGACAGGGGCTACGAGCAGTACTTC.

CDR3 protein: CASSWGQGINEQFF. CDR3 nucleotides: TGTGCCAGCAGTTGGGGACAGGGAATCAATGAGCAGTTCTTC. The V gene is TRBV27, the J gene TRBJ2-1, with 9 bases identical to TRBD1. In germline, CDR1 is MNHEY, CDR2 SMNVEV (reference sequence). This CDR3 has 14 residues. V lost 4 bases to trimming and J lost 6 bases; unmatched junction nucleotides: 4.

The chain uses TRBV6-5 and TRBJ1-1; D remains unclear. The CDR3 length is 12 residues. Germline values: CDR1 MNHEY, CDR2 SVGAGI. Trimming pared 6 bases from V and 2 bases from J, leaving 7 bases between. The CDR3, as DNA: TGTGCCAGCAGGACTCTCAACACTGAAGCTTTCTTT. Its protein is CASRTLNTEAFF.

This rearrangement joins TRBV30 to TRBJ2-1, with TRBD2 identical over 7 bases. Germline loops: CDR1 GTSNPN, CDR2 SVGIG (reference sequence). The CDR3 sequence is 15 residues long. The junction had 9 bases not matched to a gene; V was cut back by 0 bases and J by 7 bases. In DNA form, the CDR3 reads TGTGCCTGGAGTGTACTGACGGGGGGTATGAATGAGCAGTTCTTC. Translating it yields CAWSVLTGGMNEQFF.

In nucleotides, the CDR3 is TGTGCCAGCAGTTACGGTGATTTTGACGAGCAGTACTTC. Amino acids: CASSYGDFDEQYF. This chain joins TRBV6-6 and TRBJ2-7; D not certain. The CDR3 runs to 13 residues. Germline-derived CDR1 and CDR2 are MNHNY and SVGAGI (reference sequence). V lost 2 bases and J lost 5, with 10 bases in between.

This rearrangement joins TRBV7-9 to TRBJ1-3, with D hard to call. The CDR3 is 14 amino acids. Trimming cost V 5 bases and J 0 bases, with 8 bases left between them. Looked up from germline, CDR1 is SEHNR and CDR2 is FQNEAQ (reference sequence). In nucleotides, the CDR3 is TGTGCCAGCAGCCCCTTTGACTCTGGAAACACCATATATTTT. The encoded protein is CASSPFDSGNTIYF.

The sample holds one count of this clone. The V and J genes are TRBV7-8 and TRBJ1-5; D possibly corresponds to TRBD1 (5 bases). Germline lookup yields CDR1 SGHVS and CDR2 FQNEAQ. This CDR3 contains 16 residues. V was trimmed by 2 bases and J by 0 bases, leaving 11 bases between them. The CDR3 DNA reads TGTGCCAGCAGCTTAATGGGGGGGAATAGCAATCAGCCCCAGCATTTT. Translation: CASSLMGGNSNQPQHF.

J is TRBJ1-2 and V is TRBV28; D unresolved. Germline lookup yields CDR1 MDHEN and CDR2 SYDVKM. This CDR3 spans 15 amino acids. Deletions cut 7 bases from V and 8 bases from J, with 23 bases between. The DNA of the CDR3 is TGTGCCAGCAACCCAGTCTGGTTCCCCTCGGGGGGCTACACCTTC. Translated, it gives CASNPVWFPSGGYTF.